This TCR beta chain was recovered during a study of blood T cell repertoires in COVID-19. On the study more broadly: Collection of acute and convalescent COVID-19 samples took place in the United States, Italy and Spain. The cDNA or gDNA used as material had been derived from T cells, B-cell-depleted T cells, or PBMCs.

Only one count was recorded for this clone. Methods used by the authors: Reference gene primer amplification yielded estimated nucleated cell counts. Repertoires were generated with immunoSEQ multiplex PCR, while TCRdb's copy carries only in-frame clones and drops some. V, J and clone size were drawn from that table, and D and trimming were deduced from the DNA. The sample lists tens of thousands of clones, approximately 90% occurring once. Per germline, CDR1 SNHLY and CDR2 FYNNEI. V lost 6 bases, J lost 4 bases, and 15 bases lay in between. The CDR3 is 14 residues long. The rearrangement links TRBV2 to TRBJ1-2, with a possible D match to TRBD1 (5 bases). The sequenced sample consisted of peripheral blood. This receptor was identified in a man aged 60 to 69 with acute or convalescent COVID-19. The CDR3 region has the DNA TGTGCCAGCAGGGGAGGGGACCCAAGCTATGGCTACACCTTC. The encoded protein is CASRGGDPSYGYTF.